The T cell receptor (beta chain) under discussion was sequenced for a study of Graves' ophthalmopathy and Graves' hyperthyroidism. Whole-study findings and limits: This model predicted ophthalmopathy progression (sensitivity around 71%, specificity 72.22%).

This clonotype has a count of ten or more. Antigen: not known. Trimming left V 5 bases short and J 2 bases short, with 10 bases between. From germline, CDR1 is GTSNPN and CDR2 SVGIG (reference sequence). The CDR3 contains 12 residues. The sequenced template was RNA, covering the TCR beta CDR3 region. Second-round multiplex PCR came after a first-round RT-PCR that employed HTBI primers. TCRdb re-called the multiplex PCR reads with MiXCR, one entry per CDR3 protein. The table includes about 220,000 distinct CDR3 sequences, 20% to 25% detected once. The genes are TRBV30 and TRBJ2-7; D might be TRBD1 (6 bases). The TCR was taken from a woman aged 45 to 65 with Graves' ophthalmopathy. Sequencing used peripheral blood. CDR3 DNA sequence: TGTGCCTGGGACAGGAAAACCTACGAGCAGTACTTC. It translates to CAWDRKTYEQYF.